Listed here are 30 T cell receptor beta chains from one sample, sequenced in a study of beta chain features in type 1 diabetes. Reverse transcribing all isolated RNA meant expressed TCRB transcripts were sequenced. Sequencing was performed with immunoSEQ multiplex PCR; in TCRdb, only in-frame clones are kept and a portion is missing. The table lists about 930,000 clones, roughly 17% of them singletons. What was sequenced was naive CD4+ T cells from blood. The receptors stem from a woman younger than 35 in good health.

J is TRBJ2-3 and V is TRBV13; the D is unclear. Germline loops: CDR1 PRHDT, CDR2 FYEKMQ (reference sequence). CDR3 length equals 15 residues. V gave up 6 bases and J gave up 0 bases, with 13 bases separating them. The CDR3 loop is CASRSARPSTDTQYF. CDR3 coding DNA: TGTGCCAGCAGGTCTGCTAGGCCTAGCACAGATACGCAGTATTTT.

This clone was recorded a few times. CDR3: CASSPLQANTEAFF. Written as DNA, the CDR3 is TGTGCCAGCAGTCCTTTACAGGCAAACACTGAAGCTTTCTTT. The chain combines TRBV6-5 with TRBJ1-1; TRBD1 is a possible D gene (5 bases). Between the trimmed V and J ends, which lost 5 bases and 2 bases, there was a span of 12 bases. The CDR3 extends over 14 amino acids. Germline CDR1 reads MNHEY; CDR2 reads SVGAGI.

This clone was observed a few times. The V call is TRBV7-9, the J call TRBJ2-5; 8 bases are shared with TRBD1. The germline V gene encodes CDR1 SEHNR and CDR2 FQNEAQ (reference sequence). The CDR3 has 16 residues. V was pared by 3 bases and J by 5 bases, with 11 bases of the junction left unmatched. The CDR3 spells CASSFGQGIDRETQYF. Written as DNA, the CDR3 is TGTGCCAGCAGCTTCGGACAGGGAATTGATCGGGAGACCCAGTACTTC.

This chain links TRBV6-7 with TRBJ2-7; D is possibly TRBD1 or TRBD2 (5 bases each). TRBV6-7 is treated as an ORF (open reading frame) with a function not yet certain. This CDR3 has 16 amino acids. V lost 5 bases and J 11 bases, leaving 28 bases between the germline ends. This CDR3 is CASSPTQFSGTKREYF. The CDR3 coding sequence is TGTGCCAGCAGTCCAACCCAGTTTTCGGGGACCAAGCGTGAGTACTTC.

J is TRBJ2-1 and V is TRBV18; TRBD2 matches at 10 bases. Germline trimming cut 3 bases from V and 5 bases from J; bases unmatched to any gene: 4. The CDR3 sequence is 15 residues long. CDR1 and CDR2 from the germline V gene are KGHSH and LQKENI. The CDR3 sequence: CASSPHGLADNEQFF. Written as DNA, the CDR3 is TGTGCCAGCTCACCCCACGGACTAGCGGACAATGAGCAGTTCTTC.

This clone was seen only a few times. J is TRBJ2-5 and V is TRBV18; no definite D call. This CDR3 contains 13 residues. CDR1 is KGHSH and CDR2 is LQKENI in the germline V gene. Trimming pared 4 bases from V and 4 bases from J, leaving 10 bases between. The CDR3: CASSLYSSETQYF. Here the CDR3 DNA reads TGTGCCAGCTCACTCTACAGCTCAGAGACCCAGTACTTC.

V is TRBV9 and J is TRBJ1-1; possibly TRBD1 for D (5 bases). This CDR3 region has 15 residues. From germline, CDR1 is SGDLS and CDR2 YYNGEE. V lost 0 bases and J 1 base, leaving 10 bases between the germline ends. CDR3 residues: CASSVGDSQNTEAFF. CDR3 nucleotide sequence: TGTGCCAGCAGCGTAGGTGACAGCCAGAACACTGAAGCTTTCTTT.

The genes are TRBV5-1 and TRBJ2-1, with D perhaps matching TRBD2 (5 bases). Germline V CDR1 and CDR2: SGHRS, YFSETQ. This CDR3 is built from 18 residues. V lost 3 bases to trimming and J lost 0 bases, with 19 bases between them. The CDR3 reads CASSSDLERPRSYNEQFF. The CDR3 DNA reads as TGCGCCAGCAGCTCGGACCTTGAGCGGCCCCGCTCCTACAATGAGCAGTTCTTC.

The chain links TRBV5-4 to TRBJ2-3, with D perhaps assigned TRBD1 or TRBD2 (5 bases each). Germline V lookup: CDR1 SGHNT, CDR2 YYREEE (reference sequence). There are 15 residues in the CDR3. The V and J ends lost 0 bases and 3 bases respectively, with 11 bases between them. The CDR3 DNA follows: TGTGCCAGCAGCTTGGGAGGGGCCGAGACAGATACGCAGTATTTT. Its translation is CASSLGGAETDTQYF.

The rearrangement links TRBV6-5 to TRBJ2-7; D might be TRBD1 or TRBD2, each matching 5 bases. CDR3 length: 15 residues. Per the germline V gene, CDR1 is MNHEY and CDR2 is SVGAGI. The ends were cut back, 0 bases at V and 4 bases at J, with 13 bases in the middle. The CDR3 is CASSYSGTLGYEQYF. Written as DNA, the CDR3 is TGTGCCAGCAGTTACTCAGGGACGCTGGGGTACGAGCAGTACTTC.

CDR3 in amino acids: CASSPQRGGASSNEKLFF. Here the CDR3 DNA reads TGTGCCAGCAGCCCCCAGAGAGGGGGCGCTTCTTCGAATGAAAAACTGTTTTTT. The V gene is TRBV21-1, the J gene TRBJ1-4; the D call in the table, TRBD1, was not verified against the DNA. TRBV21-1 is classified as a pseudogene. CDR3 length: 18 residues.

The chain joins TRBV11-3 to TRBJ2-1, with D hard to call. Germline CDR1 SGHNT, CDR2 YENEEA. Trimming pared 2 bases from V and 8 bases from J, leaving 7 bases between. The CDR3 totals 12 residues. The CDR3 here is CASSLQGHEQFF. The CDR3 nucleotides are TGTGCCAGCAGCTTACAAGGTCATGAGCAGTTCTTC.

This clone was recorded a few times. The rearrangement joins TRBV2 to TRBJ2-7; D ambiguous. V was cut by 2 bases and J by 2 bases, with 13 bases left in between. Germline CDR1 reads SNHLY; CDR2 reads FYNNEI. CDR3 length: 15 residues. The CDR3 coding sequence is TGTGCCAGCAGTGAACTGGGGATTGTTACCTACGAGCAGTACTTC. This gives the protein CASSELGIVTYEQYF.

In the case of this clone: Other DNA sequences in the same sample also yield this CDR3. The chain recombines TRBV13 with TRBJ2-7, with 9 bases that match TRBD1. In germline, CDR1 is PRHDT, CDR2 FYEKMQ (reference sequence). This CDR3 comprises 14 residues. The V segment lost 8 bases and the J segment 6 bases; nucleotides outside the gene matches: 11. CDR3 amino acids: CASRRAGTGLEQYF. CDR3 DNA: TGTGCCAGCCGCCGCGCCGGGACAGGGCTCGAGCAGTACTTC.

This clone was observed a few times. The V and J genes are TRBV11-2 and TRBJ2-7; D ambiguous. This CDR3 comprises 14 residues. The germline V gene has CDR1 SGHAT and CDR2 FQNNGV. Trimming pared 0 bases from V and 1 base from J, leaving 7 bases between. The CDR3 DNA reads TGTGCCAGCAGCTTAGATCCAGGTTCCTACGAGCAGTACTTC. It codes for CASSLDPGSYEQYF.

The CDR3 nucleotides read TGTGCCAGCAGTCGACTCACGGGACATATTTACGAGCAGTACTTC. Encoded protein: CASSRLTGHIYEQYF. The chain recombines TRBV28 with TRBJ2-7; D is possibly TRBD1 (6 bases). Germline V gene lookup returns CDR1 MDHEN and CDR2 SYDVKM. CDR3 length: 15 residues. Trimming took 5 bases from V and 4 from J, leaving 18 bases between them.

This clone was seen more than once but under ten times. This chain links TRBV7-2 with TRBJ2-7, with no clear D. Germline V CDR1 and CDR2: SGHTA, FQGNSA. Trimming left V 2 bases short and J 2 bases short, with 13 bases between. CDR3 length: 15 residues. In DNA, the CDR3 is TGTGCCAGCAGCTTAATTACCCCCGGTCCCTACGAGCAGTACTTC. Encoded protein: CASSLITPGPYEQYF.

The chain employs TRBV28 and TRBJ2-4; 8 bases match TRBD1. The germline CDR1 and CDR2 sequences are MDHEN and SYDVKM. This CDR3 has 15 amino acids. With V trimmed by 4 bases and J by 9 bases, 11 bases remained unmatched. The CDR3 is CASSSRGGQGGIQYF. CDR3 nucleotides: TGTGCCAGCAGTTCCCGGGGCGGACAGGGTGGCATTCAGTACTTC.

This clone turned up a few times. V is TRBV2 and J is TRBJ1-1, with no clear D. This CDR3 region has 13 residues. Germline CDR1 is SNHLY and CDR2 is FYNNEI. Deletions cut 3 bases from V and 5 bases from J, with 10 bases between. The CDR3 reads CASSDPGLTEAFF. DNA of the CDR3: TGTGCCAGCAGTGATCCGGGTTTGACTGAAGCTTTCTTT.

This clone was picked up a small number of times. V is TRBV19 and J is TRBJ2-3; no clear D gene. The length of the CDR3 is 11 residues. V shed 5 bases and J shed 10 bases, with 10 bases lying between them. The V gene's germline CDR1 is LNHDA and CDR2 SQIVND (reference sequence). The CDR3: CASSVRSAQYF. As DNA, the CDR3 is TGTGCCAGTAGTGTCCGTTCAGCGCAGTATTTT.

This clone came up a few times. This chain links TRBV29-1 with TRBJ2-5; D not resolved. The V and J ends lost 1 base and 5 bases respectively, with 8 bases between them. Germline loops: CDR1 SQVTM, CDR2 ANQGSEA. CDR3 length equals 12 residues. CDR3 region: CSVEAVGETQYF. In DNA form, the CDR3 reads TGCAGCGTTGAAGCTGTAGGGGAGACCCAGTACTTC.

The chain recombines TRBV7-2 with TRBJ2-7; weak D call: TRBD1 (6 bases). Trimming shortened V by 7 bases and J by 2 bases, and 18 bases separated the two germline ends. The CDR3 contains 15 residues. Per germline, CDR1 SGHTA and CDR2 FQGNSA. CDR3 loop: CASTQTPQGTYEQYF. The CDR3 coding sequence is TGTGCCAGCACCCAAACCCCACAGGGTACCTACGAGCAGTACTTC.

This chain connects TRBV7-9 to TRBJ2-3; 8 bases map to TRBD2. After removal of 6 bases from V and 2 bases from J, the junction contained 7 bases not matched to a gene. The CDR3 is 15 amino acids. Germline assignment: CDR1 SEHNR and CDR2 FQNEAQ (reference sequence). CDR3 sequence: CASRSKAGDTDTQYF. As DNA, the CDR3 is TGTGCCAGCAGATCCAAAGCGGGAGACACAGATACGCAGTATTTT.

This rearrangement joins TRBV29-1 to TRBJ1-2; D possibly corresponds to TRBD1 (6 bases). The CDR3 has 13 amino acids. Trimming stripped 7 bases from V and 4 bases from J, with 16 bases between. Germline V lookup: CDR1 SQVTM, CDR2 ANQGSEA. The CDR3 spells CSATKTGSYGYTF. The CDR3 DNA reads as TGCAGCGCAACGAAGACAGGCTCCTATGGCTACACCTTC.

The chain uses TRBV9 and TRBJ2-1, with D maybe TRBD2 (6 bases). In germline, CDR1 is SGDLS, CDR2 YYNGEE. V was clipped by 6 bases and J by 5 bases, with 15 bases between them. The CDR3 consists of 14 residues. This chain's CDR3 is CASTDCRENNEQFF. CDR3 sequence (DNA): TGTGCCAGCACCGATTGCCGGGAGAACAATGAGCAGTTCTTC.

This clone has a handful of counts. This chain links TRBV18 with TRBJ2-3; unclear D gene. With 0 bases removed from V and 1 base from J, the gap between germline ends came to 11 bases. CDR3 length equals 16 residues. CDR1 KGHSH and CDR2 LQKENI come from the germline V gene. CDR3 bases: TGTGCCAGCTCACCACCGAACCGGCGAGGCACAGATACGCAGTATTTT. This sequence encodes CASSPPNRRGTDTQYF.

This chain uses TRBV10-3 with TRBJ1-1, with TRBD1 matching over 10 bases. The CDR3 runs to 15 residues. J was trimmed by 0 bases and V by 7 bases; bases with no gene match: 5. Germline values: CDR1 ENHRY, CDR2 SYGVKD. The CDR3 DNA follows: TGTGCCATCACCCCGGGACAGGGGATGAACACTGAAGCTTTCTTT. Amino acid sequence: CAITPGQGMNTEAFF.

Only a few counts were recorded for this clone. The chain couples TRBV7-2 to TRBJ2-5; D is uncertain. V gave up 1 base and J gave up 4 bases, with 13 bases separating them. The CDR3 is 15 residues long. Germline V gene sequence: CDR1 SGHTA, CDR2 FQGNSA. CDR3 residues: CASSLGPTSGETQYF. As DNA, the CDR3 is TGTGCCAGCAGCTTAGGCCCGACATCCGGAGAGACCCAGTACTTC.

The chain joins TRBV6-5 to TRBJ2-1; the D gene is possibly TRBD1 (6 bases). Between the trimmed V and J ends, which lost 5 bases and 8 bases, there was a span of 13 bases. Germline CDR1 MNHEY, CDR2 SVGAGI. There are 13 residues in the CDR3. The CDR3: CASSRTRGDEQFF. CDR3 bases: TGTGCCAGCAGTCGGACCAGGGGCGATGAGCAGTTCTTC.

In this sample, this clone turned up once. CDR3 nucleotide sequence: TGCGCCAGCAGCCGCGTCTGGGAGCCGAGCAATCAGCCCCAGCATTTT. It yields the protein CASSRVWEPSNQPQHF. The chain joins TRBV4-1 to TRBJ1-5; D gene uncertain. CDR1 is MGHRA and CDR2 is YSYEKL in the germline V gene. There are 16 residues in the CDR3. V was shortened by 4 bases and J by 1 base, with 14 bases between the two germline ends.